The 26 T cell receptor beta chains in this list originate from one sample, sequenced in a study of blood T cell repertoires in COVID-19. Sequencing was performed with immunoSEQ multiplex PCR; in TCRdb, only in-frame clones are kept and a portion is missing. The table has hundreds of thousands of clones, approximately 82% seen once. The sample was peripheral blood. The source of these receptors is a woman in her sixties or seventies with active or convalescent COVID-19.

The DNA of the CDR3 is TGTGCCAGCAGCTTAGCTACGGCAGGGTCTAATTCACCCCTCCACTTT. This encodes CASSLATAGSNSPLHF. The chain recombines TRBV7-9 with TRBJ1-6; D is perhaps TRBD1 (5 bases). The CDR3 spans 16 residues. Germline assignment: CDR1 SEHNR and CDR2 FQNEAQ (reference sequence). V was clipped by 0 bases and J by 6 bases, with 12 bases between them.

CDR3 in amino acids: CASSFLYYEQYF. DNA for the CDR3: TGTGCCAGCAGTTTCCTGTACTACGAGCAGTACTTC. The gene calls are TRBV12-3 or TRBV12-4 and TRBJ2-7; D is unresolved. V lost 3 bases, J lost 3 bases, and 6 bases lay in between. The CDR3 consists of 12 residues.

This sequence joins TRBV7-6 and TRBJ2-7, with D maybe TRBD2 (6 bases). Germline V lookup: CDR1 SGHVS, CDR2 FNYEAQ. Trimming stripped 4 bases from V and 3 bases from J, with 10 bases between. The CDR3 length is 13 residues. The CDR3 bases are TGTGCCAGCAGCTCTGGACTAAACTACGAGCAGTACTTC. This sequence encodes CASSSGLNYEQYF.

The J gene is TRBJ1-6, the V gene TRBV7-6; weak D call: TRBD1 (6 bases). Trimming shortened V by 2 bases and J by 7 bases, and 9 bases separated the two germline ends. CDR3 length equals 14 residues. From germline, CDR1 is SGHVS and CDR2 FNYEAQ. CDR3 loop: CASSLPGVNSPLHF. The CDR3 coding sequence is TGTGCCAGCAGCTTACCAGGGGTAAATTCACCCCTCCACTTT.

V is TRBV10-1 and J is TRBJ1-2, with D perhaps TRBD1 (5 bases). This CDR3 has 14 amino acids. Germline CDR1 and CDR2: WNHNN and SYGVQD (reference sequence). V lost 3 bases to trimming and J lost 4 bases, with 12 bases between them. CDR3 coding DNA: TGCGCCAGCAGTGATGGGACTGAACGCTATGGCTACACCTTC. Its translation is CASSDGTERYGYTF.

The chain uses TRBV6-2 or TRBV6-3 and TRBJ1-5; TRBD1 matches at 9 bases. V trimming: 4 bases; J trimming: 0 bases; junction bases outside the gene matches: 4. Germline CDR1 and CDR2: MNHEY and SVGEGT. The CDR3 is 16 amino acids. In DNA form, the CDR3 reads TGTGCCAGCAGTTTCCGGACAGGGGTTAGCAATCAGCCCCAGCATTTT. Translating gives CASSFRTGVSNQPQHF.

The gene calls are TRBV3-1 (or the pseudogene TRBV3-2) and TRBJ1-1, with D unresolved. CDR1 and CDR2 from the germline V gene are LGHDT and YNNKEL (reference sequence). Between the trimmed V and J ends, which lost 7 bases and 2 bases, there was a span of 14 bases. This CDR3 spans 14 amino acids. The CDR3 DNA reads TGTGCCAGCACCGACCGGGGTTCCAACACTGAAGCTTTCTTT. Its translation: CASTDRGSNTEAFF.

The V call is TRBV6-5, the J call TRBJ1-5, with TRBD1 matching over 8 bases. Trimming cost V 6 bases and J 7 bases; bases outside gene matches: 8. The CDR3 runs to 14 residues. Germline V lookup: CDR1 MNHEY, CDR2 SVGAGI. The CDR3 sequence is CASSARTGNQPQHF. CDR3 coding DNA: TGTGCCAGCAGCGCCCGGACAGGGAACCAGCCCCAGCATTTT.

The V call is TRBV3-1 (or the pseudogene TRBV3-2), the J call TRBJ2-1, with 7 bases identical to TRBD1. The V segment lost 6 bases and the J segment 2 bases; nucleotides outside the gene matches: 7. The CDR3 sequence is 15 residues long. The germline gives CDR1 LGHDT, CDR2 YNNKEL (reference sequence). The DNA for the CDR3 is TGTGCCAGCAGTACCGGGACAGCCACCTACAATGAGCAGTTCTTC. It specifies CASSTGTATYNEQFF.

The chain employs TRBV18 and TRBJ2-7, with TRBD2 as a possible D gene (7 bases). This CDR3 region has 15 residues. V was shortened by 3 bases and J by 4 bases, with 16 bases between the two germline ends. CDR1 is KGHSH, CDR2 LQKENI, per germline. CDR3 coding DNA: TGTGCCAGCTCACCGTCGATAGGGGGGGATTACGAGCAGTACTTC. Translation gives CASSPSIGGDYEQYF.

This clone was seen more than once but under ten times. The chain uses TRBV11-2 and TRBJ2-5; a weak D match, TRBD1 (5 bases). V lost 0 bases to trimming and J lost 5 bases, with 13 bases between them. CDR3 length: 15 amino acids. CDR1 is SGHAT and CDR2 is FQNNGV in the germline V gene. The CDR3 reads CASSLDPEGVETQYF. CDR3 DNA: TGTGCCAGCAGCTTAGACCCCGAAGGGGTTGAGACCCAGTACTTC.

The chain combines TRBV19 with TRBJ1-2; possibly TRBD1 for D (5 bases). CDR1 and CDR2 (germline): LNHDA, SQIVND (reference sequence). The length of the CDR3 is 14 residues. Deletions cut 3 bases from V and 4 bases from J, with 12 bases between. CDR3 sequence: CASSMILDSYGYTF. The CDR3 DNA sequence: TGTGCCAGTAGTATGATTTTAGACAGCTATGGCTACACCTTC. Full variable domain (remainder filled in from reference TRBV19 and TRBJ1-2): DGGITQSPKYLFRKEGQNVTLSCEQNLNHDAMYWYRQDPGQGLRLIYYSQIVNDFQKGDIAEGYSVSREKKESFPLTVTSAQKNPTAFYLCASSMILDSYGYTFGSGTRLTVV.

The V gene is TRBV5-6, the J gene TRBJ1-4, with D possibly TRBD1 on 6 matching bases. Trimming left V 4 bases short and J 3 bases short, with 10 bases between. This CDR3 spans 14 amino acids. The germline V gene has CDR1 SGHDT and CDR2 YYEEEE. CDR3 in DNA: TGTGCCAGCAGCGTAGGACAGCCTAATGAAAAACTGTTTTTT. It translates to CASSVGQPNEKLFF.

The chain has TRBV5-1 and TRBJ2-7; 7 bases fit TRBD1. The germline gives CDR1 SGHRS, CDR2 YFSETQ. This CDR3 comprises 17 residues. V was clipped by 4 bases and J by 4 bases; unmatched bases: 17. CDR3: CASSRYTPRQGGYEQYF. The CDR3 region has the DNA TGCGCCAGCAGCCGTTACACGCCCCGACAGGGCGGTTACGAGCAGTACTTC.

The chain combines TRBV19 with TRBJ2-7, with 9 bases lining up with TRBD2. The trim removed 4 bases at V and 6 bases at J, leaving 7 bases unmatched. The CDR3 is 14 amino acids. Germline V gives CDR1 LNHDA, CDR2 SQIVND (reference sequence). CDR3 in amino acids: CASSKVAGAIEQYF. CDR3 nucleotides: TGTGCCAGTAGTAAGGTAGCGGGAGCCATCGAGCAGTACTTC.

This chain connects TRBV5-1 to TRBJ1-4, with TRBD1 matching over 9 bases. CDR1 is SGHRS, CDR2 YFSETQ, per germline. This CDR3 has 16 residues. V dropped 0 bases and J dropped 5; count of bases not matched to a gene: 5. CDR3 in amino acids: CASSLALGQGNEKLFF. CDR3 coding DNA: TGCGCCAGCAGCTTGGCCCTGGGACAGGGAAATGAAAAACTGTTTTTT.

The gene calls are TRBV9 and TRBJ1-2; D remains unclear. V was pared by 0 bases and J by 3 bases, with 6 bases between. Per the germline V gene, CDR1 is SGDLS and CDR2 is YYNGEE. CDR3 length: 13 amino acids. CDR3 coding DNA: TGTGCCAGCAGCGTAGCGGTTTACTATGGCTACACCTTC. Protein sequence: CASSVAVYYGYTF.

The chain is built from TRBV9 and TRBJ2-3, with 9 positions matching TRBD2. The V gene end was trimmed by 2 bases and the J gene end by 3 bases; junction bases not matched to a gene: 1. CDR1 SGDLS and CDR2 YYNGEE come from the germline V gene. The CDR3 spans 14 residues. The CDR3 protein is CASSVSGGTDTQYF. DNA of the CDR3: TGTGCCAGCAGCGTGAGCGGGGGGACAGATACGCAGTATTTT. Full variable domain (rest looked up from reference TRBV9 and TRBJ2-3): DSGVTQTPKHLITATGQRVTLRCSPRSGDLSVYWYQQSLDQGLQFLIQYYNGEERAKGNILERFSAQQFPDLHSELNLSSLELGDSALYFCASSVSGGTDTQYFGPGTRLTVL.

J is TRBJ2-3 and V is TRBV7-6, with D unclear. With 2 bases removed from V and 0 bases from J, the gap between germline ends came to 12 bases. This CDR3 is built from 16 residues. In germline, CDR1 is SGHVS, CDR2 FNYEAQ. As DNA, the CDR3 is TGTGCCAGCAGCTTATTTGCAGTCTCTAGCACAGATACGCAGTATTTT. Its translation: CASSLFAVSSTDTQYF.

The chain employs TRBV12-3 or TRBV12-4 and TRBJ2-5; D call uncertain. This CDR3 has 13 residues. V lost 4 bases and J lost 0, with 6 bases in between. The CDR3 reads CASSYAYQETQYF. CDR3 nucleotides: TGTGCCAGCAGTTATGCGTACCAAGAGACCCAGTACTTC.

This chain connects TRBV20-1 to TRBJ1-2, with no clear D. Germline CDR1 and CDR2: DFQATT and SNEGSKA (reference sequence). This CDR3 region has 14 residues. The V end was cut by 3 bases, the J end by 3 bases, with 14 bases between. The CDR3 here is CSASRGGTDYGYTF. The CDR3 DNA is TGCAGTGCTAGTAGAGGTGGCACTGACTATGGCTACACCTTC.

In its sample, this clone was seen once. V usage is TRBV6-5 and J usage is TRBJ2-7; 9 bases line up with TRBD2. The CDR3 extends over 15 amino acids. From germline, CDR1 is MNHEY and CDR2 SVGAGI. Trimming cost V 0 bases and J 6 bases; bases outside gene matches: 6. The CDR3 DNA follows: TGTGCCAGCAGTTACTCGCGGGAGGGTATCACCGAGCAGTACTTC. It specifies CASSYSREGITEQYF.

The chain links TRBV30 to TRBJ1-2, with TRBD1 matching 8 bases. With V trimmed by 1 base and J by 1 base, 5 bases remained unmatched. In germline, CDR1 is GTSNPN, CDR2 SVGIG (reference sequence). The CDR3 is made up of 15 amino acids. The DNA of the CDR3 is TGTGCCTGGAGTGCCCAGGGGGCTCTTAACTATGGCTACACCTTC. This encodes CAWSAQGALNYGYTF.

Note on this clone: The same CDR3 can be traced to other DNA sequences in this sample. The V call is TRBV5-1, the J call TRBJ1-3; D remains unclear. Between the trimmed V and J ends, which lost 2 bases and 0 bases, there was a span of 6 bases. Germline V lookup: CDR1 SGHRS, CDR2 YFSETQ. The CDR3 loop spans 14 amino acids. The CDR3 loop reads CASSFGSSGNTIYF. In nucleotides, the CDR3 is TGCGCCAGCAGCTTTGGGAGCTCTGGAAACACCATATATTTT.

J is TRBJ1-4 and V is TRBV2; D may be TRBD1 (5 bases). Trimming stripped 7 bases from V and 8 bases from J, with 14 bases between. The CDR3 sequence is 13 residues long. Germline values: CDR1 SNHLY, CDR2 FYNNEI. The CDR3 sequence is CASKRGGNEKLFF. In nucleotides, the CDR3 is TGTGCCAGCAAAAGGGGAGGGAACGAAAAACTGTTTTTT.

J is TRBJ2-2 and V is TRBV7-3, with TRBD2 matching 9 bases. With V trimmed by 5 bases and J by 5 bases, 6 bases remained unmatched. Per the germline V gene, CDR1 is SGHTA and CDR2 is FQGTGA. The CDR3 sequence is 15 residues long. The CDR3 is CASSPAGGRTGELFF. DNA of the CDR3: TGTGCCAGCAGCCCGGCGGGGGGGAGAACCGGGGAGCTGTTTTTT.